This T cell receptor beta chain was documented in a study of T-cell reconstitution after alpha-beta-depleted transplantation in children. Regarding this clonotype: A much larger clone is a single base away; this may be a read error.

Germline CDR1 reads MNHEY; CDR2 reads SVGAGI. There are 15 residues in the CDR3. Using unique molecular identifiers, the investigators prepared the TCRbeta library. TCRdb re-derived calls from the PCR reads in MiXCR, one entry per CDR3 protein. The data show some 640,000 distinct CDR3 sequences, over 15% seen once. Sequenced here: PBMCs from the stem cell graft donor, sampled from the stem cell graft. The V gene is TRBV6-5, the J gene TRBJ2-1; 8 bases fit TRBD2. The clonotype comes from a human donor who donated a stem cell graft to a child with acute myeloid leukemia. Here the CDR3 reads CVSSYSGARYNEQFF. The CDR3 nucleotides read TGTGTCAGCAGCTATAGCGGGGCCCGCTACAATGAGCAGTTCTTC.